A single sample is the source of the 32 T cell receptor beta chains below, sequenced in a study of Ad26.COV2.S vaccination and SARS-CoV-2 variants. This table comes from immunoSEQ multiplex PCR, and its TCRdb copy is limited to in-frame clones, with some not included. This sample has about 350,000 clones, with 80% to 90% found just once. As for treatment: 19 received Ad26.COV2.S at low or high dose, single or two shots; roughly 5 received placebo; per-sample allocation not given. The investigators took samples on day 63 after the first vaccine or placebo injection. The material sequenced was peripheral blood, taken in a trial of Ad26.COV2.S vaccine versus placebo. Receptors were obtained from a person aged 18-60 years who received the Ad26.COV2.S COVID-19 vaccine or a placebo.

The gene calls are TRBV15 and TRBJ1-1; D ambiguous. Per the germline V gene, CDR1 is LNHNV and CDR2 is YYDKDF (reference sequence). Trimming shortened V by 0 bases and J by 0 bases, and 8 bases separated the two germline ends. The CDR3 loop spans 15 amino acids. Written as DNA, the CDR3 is TGTGCCACCAGCAGAGATAGCGACTTGAACACTGAAGCTTTCTTT. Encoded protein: CATSRDSDLNTEAFF.

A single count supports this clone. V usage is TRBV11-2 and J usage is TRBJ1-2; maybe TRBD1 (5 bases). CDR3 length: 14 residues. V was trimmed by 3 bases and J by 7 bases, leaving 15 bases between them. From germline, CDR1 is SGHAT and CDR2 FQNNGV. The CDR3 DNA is TGTGCCAGCAGCTTGATCCGGCAGGGTGGTGGCTACACCTTC. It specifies CASSLIRQGGGYTF.

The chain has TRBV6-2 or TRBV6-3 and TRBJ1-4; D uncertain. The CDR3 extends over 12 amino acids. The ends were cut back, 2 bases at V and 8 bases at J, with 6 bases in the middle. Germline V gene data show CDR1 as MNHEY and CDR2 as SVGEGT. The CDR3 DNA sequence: TGTGCCAGCAGTTACGACGAGGAAAAACTGTTTTTT. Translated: CASSYDEEKLFF.

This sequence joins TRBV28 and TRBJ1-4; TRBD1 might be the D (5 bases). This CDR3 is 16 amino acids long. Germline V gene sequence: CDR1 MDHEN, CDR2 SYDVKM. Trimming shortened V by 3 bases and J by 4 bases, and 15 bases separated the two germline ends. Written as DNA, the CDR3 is TGTGCCAGCAGTTTCTTAAGACACAGGAGTAATGAAAAACTGTTTTTT. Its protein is CASSFLRHRSNEKLFF.

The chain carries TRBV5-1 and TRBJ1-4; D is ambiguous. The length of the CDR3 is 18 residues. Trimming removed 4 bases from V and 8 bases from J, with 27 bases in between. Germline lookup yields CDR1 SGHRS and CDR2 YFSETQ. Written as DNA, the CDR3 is TGCGCCAGCAGCCCATCTCTTACAACAAGTAGTGGAGGAGAAAAACTGTTTTTT. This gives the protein CASSPSLTTSSGGEKLFF.

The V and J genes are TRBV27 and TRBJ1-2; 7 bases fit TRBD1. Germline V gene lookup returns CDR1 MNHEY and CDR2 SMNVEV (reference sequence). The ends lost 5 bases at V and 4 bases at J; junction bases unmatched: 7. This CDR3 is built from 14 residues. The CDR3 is CASSPGTAIYGYTF. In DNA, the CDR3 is TGTGCCAGCAGTCCCGGGACAGCGATCTATGGCTACACCTTC.

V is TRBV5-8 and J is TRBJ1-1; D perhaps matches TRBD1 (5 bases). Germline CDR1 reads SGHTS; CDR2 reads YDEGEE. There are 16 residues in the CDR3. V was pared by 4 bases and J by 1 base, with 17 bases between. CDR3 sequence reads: CASSGPGVYQNTEAFF. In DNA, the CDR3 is TGTGCCAGCAGCGGCCCGGGGGTCTATCAGAACACTGAAGCTTTCTTT. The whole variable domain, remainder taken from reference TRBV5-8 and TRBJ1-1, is EAGVTQSPTHLIKTRGQQATLRCSPISGHTSVYWYQQALGLGLQFLLWYDEGEERNRGNFPPRFSGRQFPNYSSELNVNALELEDSALYLCASSGPGVYQNTEAFFGQGTRLTVV.

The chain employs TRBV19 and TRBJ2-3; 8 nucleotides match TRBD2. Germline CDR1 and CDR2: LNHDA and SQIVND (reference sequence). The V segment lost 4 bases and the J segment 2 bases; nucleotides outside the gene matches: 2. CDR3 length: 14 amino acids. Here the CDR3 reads CASSSGGNTDTQYF. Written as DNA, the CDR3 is TGTGCCAGTAGTAGCGGGGGGAACACAGATACGCAGTATTTT.

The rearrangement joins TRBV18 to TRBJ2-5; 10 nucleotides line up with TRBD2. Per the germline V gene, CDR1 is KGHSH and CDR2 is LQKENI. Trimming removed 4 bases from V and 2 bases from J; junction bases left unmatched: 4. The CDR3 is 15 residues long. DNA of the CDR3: TGTGCCAGCTCACGGACTAGCGGCTCACAAGAGACCCAGTACTTC. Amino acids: CASSRTSGSQETQYF.

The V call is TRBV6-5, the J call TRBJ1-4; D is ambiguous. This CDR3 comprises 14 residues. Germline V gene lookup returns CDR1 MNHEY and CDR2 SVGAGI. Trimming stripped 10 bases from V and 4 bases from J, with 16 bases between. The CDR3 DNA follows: TGTGCCACACTGGACCGCGGGGTTAATGAAAAACTGTTTTTT. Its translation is CATLDRGVNEKLFF.

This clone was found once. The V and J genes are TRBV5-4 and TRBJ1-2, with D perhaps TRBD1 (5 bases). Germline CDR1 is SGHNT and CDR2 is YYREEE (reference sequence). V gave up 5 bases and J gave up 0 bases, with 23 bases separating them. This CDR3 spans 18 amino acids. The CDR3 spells CASRLRSVSGRPNYGYTF. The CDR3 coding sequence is TGTGCCAGCAGACTGAGATCAGTCTCAGGGAGACCTAACTATGGCTACACCTTC.

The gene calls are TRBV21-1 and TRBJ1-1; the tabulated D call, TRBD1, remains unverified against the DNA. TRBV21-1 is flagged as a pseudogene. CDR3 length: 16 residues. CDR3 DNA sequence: TGTGCCAGCAGCACCCGGACAGGGCAAATGAACACTGAAGCTTTCTTT. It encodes CASSTRTGQMNTEAFF.

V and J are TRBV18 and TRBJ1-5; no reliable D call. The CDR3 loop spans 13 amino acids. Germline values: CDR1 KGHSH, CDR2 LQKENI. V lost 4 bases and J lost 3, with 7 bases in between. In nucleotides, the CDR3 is TGTGCCAGCTCACAGGGTTACAATCAGCCCCAGCATTTT. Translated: CASSQGYNQPQHF.

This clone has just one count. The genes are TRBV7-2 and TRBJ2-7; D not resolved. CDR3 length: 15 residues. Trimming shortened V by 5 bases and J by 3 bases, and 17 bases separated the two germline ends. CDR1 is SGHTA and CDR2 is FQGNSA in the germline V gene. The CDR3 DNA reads TGTGCCAGCAGCCTCCGGTCTGGCCCCAACTACGAGCAGTACTTC. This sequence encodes CASSLRSGPNYEQYF.

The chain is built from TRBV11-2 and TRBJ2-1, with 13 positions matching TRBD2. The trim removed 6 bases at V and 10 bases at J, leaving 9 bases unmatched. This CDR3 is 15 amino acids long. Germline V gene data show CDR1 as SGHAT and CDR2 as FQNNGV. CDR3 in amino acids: CASRSGTSGATEQFF. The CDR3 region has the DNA TGTGCCAGCAGGTCCGGGACTAGCGGGGCGACGGAGCAGTTCTTC.

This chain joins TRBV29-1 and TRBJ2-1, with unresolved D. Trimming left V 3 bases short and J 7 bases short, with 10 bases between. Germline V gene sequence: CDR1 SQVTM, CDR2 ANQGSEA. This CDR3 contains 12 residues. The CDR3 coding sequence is TGCAGCGTTGATGTACTAATAAATGAGCAGTTCTTC. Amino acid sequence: CSVDVLINEQFF.

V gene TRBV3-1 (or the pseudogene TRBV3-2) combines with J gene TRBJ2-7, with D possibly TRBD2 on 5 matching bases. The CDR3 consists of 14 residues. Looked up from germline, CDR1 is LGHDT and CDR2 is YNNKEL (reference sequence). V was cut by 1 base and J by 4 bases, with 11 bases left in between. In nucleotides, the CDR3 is TGTGCCAGCAGCCAAGCCAGCGGAGCTTACGAGCAGTACTTC. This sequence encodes CASSQASGAYEQYF.

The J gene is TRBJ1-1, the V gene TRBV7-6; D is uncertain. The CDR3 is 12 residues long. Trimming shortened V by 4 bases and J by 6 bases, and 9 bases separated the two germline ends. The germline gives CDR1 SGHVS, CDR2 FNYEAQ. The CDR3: CASSSFGAEAFF. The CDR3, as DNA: TGTGCCAGCAGCTCCTTTGGCGCTGAAGCTTTCTTT.

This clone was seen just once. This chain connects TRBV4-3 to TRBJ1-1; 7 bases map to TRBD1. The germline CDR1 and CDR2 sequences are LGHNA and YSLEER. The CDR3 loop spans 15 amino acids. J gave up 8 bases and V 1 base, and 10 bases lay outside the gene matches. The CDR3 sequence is CASSQAPTGTEEAFF. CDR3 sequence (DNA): TGCGCCAGCAGCCAAGCACCCACCGGGACAGAAGAAGCTTTCTTT.

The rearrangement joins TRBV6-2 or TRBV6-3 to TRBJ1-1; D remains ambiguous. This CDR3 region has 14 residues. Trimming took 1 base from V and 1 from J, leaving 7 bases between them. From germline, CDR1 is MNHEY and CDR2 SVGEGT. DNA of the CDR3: TGTGCCAGCAGTTACTACCCAGGGAACACTGAAGCTTTCTTT. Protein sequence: CASSYYPGNTEAFF.

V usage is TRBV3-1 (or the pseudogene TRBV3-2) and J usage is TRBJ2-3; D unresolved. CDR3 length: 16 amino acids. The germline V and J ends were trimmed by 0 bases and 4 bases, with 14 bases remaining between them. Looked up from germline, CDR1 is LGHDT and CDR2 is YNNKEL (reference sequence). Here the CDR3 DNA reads TGTGCCAGCAGCCAAGATCCCACCTCCATGGCAGATACGCAGTATTTT. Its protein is CASSQDPTSMADTQYF.

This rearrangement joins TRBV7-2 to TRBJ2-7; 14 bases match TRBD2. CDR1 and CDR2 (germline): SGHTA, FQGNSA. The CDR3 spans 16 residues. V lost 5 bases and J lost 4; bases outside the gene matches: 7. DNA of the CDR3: TGTGCCAGCAGCGAGGGACTAGCGGGGGCCGCTTACGAGCAGTACTTC. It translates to CASSEGLAGAAYEQYF.

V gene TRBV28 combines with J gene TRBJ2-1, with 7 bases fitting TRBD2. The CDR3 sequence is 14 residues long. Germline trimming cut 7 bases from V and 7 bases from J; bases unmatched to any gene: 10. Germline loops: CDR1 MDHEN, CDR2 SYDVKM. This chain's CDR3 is CASIGWGGGNEQFF. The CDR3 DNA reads TGTGCCAGCATTGGTTGGGGGGGAGGTAATGAGCAGTTCTTC.

CDR3 bases: TGTGCCAGCAGCTTGCGAACAGGGACGCACTATGGCTACACCTTC. It specifies CASSLRTGTHYGYTF. The chain employs TRBV21-1 and TRBJ1-2; the DNA was not compared with TRBD1, the D call given in the table. TRBV21-1 corresponds to a pseudogene. This CDR3 is built from 15 residues.

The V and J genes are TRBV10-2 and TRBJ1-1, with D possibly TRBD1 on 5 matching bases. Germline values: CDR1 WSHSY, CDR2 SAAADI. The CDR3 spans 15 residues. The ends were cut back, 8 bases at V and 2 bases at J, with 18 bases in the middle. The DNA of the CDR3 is TGCGCCAGCCGCATCGACGGGGGACTCAACACTGAAGCTTTCTTT. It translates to CASRIDGGLNTEAFF.

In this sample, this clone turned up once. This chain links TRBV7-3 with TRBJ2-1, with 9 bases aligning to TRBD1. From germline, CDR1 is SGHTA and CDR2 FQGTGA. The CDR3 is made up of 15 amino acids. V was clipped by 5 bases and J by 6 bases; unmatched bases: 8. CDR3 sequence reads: CASSIGTGRGNEQFF. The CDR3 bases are TGTGCCAGCAGCATCGGGACAGGGCGAGGCAATGAGCAGTTCTTC.

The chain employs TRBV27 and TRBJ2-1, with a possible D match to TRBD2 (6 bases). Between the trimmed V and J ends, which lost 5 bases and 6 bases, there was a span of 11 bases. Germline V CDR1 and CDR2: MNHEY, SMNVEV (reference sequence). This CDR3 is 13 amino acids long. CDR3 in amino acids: CASSMTRTNEQFF. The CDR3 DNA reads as TGTGCCAGCAGTATGACTAGAACCAATGAGCAGTTCTTC.

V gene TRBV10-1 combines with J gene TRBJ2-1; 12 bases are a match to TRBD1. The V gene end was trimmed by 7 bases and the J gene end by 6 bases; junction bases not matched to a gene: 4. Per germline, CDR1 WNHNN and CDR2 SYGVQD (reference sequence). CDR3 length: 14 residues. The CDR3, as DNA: TGCGCCAGCAACCGGGACAGGGGGCTCAATGAGCAGTTCTTC. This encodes CASNRDRGLNEQFF.

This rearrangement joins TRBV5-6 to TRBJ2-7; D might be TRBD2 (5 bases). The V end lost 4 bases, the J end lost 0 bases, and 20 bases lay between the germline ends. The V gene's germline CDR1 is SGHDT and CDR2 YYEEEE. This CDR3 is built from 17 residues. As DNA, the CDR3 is TGTGCCAGCAGCCTATCCCTTACGGGGTGGGGCTCCTACGAGCAGTACTTC. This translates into CASSLSLTGWGSYEQYF.

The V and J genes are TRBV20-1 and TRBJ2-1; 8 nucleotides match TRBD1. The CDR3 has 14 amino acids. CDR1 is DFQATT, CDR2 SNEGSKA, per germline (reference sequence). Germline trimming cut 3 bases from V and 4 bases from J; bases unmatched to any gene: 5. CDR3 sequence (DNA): TGCAGTGCTAGTAAAACAGGGGGATACAATGAGCAGTTCTTC. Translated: CSASKTGGYNEQFF.

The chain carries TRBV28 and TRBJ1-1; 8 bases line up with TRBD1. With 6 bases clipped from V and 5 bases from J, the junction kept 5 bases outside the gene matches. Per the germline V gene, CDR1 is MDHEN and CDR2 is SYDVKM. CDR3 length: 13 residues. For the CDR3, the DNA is TGTGCCAGCAGGAAGGACAGGGAAACTGAAGCTTTCTTT. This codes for CASRKDRETEAFF.

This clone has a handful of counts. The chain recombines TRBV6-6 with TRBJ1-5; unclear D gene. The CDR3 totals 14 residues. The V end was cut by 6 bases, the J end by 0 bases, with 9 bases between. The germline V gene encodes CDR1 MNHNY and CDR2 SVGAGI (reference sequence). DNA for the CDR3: TGTGCCAGCAGCCCGCAGTATAGCAATCAGCCCCAGCATTTT. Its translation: CASSPQYSNQPQHF.